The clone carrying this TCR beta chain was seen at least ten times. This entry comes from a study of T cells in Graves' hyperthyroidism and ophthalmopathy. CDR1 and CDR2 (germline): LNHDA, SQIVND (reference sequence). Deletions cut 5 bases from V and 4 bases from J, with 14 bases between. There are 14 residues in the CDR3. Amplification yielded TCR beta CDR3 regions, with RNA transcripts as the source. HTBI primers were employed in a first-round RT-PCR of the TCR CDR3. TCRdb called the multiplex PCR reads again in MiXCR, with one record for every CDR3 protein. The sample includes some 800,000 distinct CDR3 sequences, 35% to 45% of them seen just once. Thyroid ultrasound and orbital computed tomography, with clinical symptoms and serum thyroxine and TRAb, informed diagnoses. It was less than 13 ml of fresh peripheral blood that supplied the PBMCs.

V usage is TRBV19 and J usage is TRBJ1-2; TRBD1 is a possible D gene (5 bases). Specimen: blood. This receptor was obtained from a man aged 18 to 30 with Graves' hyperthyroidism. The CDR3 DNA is TGTGCCAGTAGTTTTCCGGGACGGACCTATGGCTACACCTTC. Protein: CASSFPGRTYGYTF.